This passage covers 31 T cell receptor beta chains from one sample sequenced in a study of cytomegalovirus exposure and HLA in healthy donors. Amplification used 60 Vbeta primers and 13 Jbeta primers. TCRdb keeps only in-frame clones here, not all; method: immunoSEQ multiplex PCR. Of under 100,000 clones listed, under 80% are singletons. Sequenced: PBMCs. Receptors were obtained from a human donor in good health.

This clone was counted a few times. In DNA, the CDR3 is TGTGCCAGTCGGGACAGGGCGTCCGGGGAGCTGTTTTTT. Its protein is CASRDRASGELFF. The J gene is TRBJ2-2, the V gene TRBV19, with TRBD1 identical over 9 bases. Per the germline V gene, CDR1 is LNHDA and CDR2 is SQIVND (reference sequence). The CDR3 loop spans 13 amino acids. Trimming removed 8 bases from V and 6 bases from J; junction bases left unmatched: 4.

The V gene is TRBV5-6, the J gene TRBJ2-1, with a possible D match to TRBD2 (6 bases). V lost 3 bases to trimming and J lost 0 bases, with 10 bases between them. Germline CDR1 is SGHDT and CDR2 is YYEEEE. CDR3 size: 15 residues. The CDR3 here is CASSSGGSSYNEQFF. CDR3 sequence (DNA): TGTGCCAGCAGCTCCGGAGGGAGCTCCTACAATGAGCAGTTCTTC.

This clone was detected only a few times. The V and J genes are TRBV18 and TRBJ2-2; 12 nucleotides agree with TRBD1. The CDR3 sequence is 16 residues long. Germline CDR1 is KGHSH and CDR2 is LQKENI. V gave up 6 bases and J gave up 5 bases; unmatched junction bases: 7. DNA for the CDR3: TGTGCCAGCTCGCCGGGACAGGGGGCCCAGACCGGGGAGCTGTTTTTT. Its translation is CASSPGQGAQTGELFF.

The J gene is TRBJ2-3, the V gene TRBV5-1, with D possibly matching TRBD1 (5 bases). Germline assignment: CDR1 SGHRS and CDR2 YFSETQ. The CDR3 extends over 14 amino acids. Trimming removed 0 bases at V and 1 base at J, with 6 bases between. The CDR3 DNA reads as TGCGCCAGCAGCTTGGCACAGGGCACAGATACGCAGTATTTT. Protein product: CASSLAQGTDTQYF.

The rearrangement joins TRBV29-1 to TRBJ2-7; 9 bases align to TRBD1. Looked up from germline, CDR1 is SQVTM and CDR2 is ANQGSEA. With 7 bases clipped from V and 3 bases from J, the junction kept 1 base outside the gene matches. This CDR3 contains 11 residues. CDR3 region: CSAGQGYEQYF. The CDR3 DNA is TGCAGCGCGGGACAGGGCTACGAGCAGTACTTC.

V usage is TRBV25-1 and J usage is TRBJ1-1, with D unclear. CDR1 and CDR2 from the germline V gene are MGHDK and SYGVNS. V was clipped by 7 bases and J by 2 bases, with 8 bases between them. The CDR3 is 12 amino acids. CDR3 amino acids: CASISHNTEAFF. For the CDR3, the DNA is TGTGCCAGCATTAGCCACAACACTGAAGCTTTCTTT.

The chain employs TRBV2 and TRBJ1-3, with a weak D call TRBD1 (5 bases). The CDR3 totals 14 residues. CDR1 SNHLY and CDR2 FYNNEI come from the germline V gene. V was clipped by 7 bases and J by 4 bases, with 14 bases between them. The CDR3 nucleotides read TGTGCCAGCACGGAGGGGAGGTCGGGAAACACCATATATTTT. Translated: CASTEGRSGNTIYF.

V and J are TRBV19 and TRBJ1-2; 10 positions agree with TRBD1. V trimming: 0 bases; J trimming: 7 bases; junction bases outside the gene matches: 14. Germline lookup yields CDR1 LNHDA and CDR2 SQIVND (reference sequence). CDR3 size: 18 residues. CDR3 loop: CASSIDLGTGVQRSGYTF. Here the CDR3 DNA reads TGTGCCAGTAGTATAGATCTTGGGACAGGGGTTCAGCGTAGTGGCTACACCTTC. The whole variable domain, remainder taken from reference TRBV19 and TRBJ1-2, is DGGITQSPKYLFRKEGQNVTLSCEQNLNHDAMYWYRQDPGQGLRLIYYSQIVNDFQKGDIAEGYSVSREKKESFPLTVTSAQKNPTAFYLCASSIDLGTGVQRSGYTFGSGTRLTVV.

The V and J genes are TRBV5-1 and TRBJ2-5; D possibly corresponds to TRBD1 (6 bases). The end of the DNA fits TRBJ2-7 better, so the J call may be wrong. The CDR3 is 14 amino acids. The germline CDR1 and CDR2 sequences are SGHRS and YFSETQ. CDR3 protein: CASSLVRGWHEQYF. The DNA for the CDR3 is TGCGCCAGCAGCTTGGTCAGGGGATGGCACGAGCAGTACTTC.

The J gene is TRBJ2-7, the V gene TRBV5-6, with 12 bases that match TRBD1. CDR3 length: 16 residues. The germline gives CDR1 SGHDT, CDR2 YYEEEE. J was trimmed by 0 bases and V by 4 bases; bases with no gene match: 5. CDR3 sequence (DNA): TGTGCCAGCAGCCCCCGGGACAGGGGGCACTCCTACGAGCAGTACTTC. Amino acids: CASSPRDRGHSYEQYF.

V gene TRBV7-6 combines with J gene TRBJ2-3; possibly TRBD1 for D (5 bases). This CDR3 is built from 13 residues. Germline loops: CDR1 SGHVS, CDR2 FNYEAQ. The V end lost 3 bases, the J end lost 6 bases, and 10 bases lay between the germline ends. CDR3 sequence (DNA): TGTGCCAGCAGCTTCTTAGGACACGATACGCAGTATTTT. Encoded protein: CASSFLGHDTQYF. Looking up the rest from reference TRBV7-6 and TRBJ2-3 gives the full variable domain: GAGVSQSPRYKVTKRGQDVALRCDPISGHVSLYWYRQALGQGPEFLTYFNYEAQQDKSGLPNDRFSAERPEGSISTLTIQRTEQRDSAMYRCASSFLGHDTQYFGPGTRLTVL.

This sequence joins TRBV30 and TRBJ1-3; the D gene is possibly TRBD1 (5 bases). This CDR3 is 16 amino acids long. Per the germline V gene, CDR1 is GTSNPN and CDR2 is SVGIG (reference sequence). V was clipped by 3 bases and J by 2 bases, with 17 bases between them. The CDR3 region has the DNA TGTGCCTGGAGCCTCCCTGGGGCCGCTCCTGGAAACACCATATATTTT. It encodes CAWSLPGAAPGNTIYF.

The rearrangement joins TRBV7-2 to TRBJ2-3; 7 nucleotides line up with TRBD2. Germline trimming cut 1 base from V and 6 bases from J; bases unmatched to any gene: 10. The CDR3 has 16 amino acids. Germline CDR1 is SGHTA and CDR2 is FQGNSA. For the CDR3, the DNA is TGTGCCAGCAGCTTAGGGGTGGGGAGCGGGGTGGATACGCAGTATTTT. Protein sequence: CASSLGVGSGVDTQYF. The whole variable domain, remainder taken from reference TRBV7-2 and TRBJ2-3, is GAGVSQSPSNKVTEKGKDVELRCDPISGHTALYWYRQSLGQGLEFLIYFQGNSAPDKSGLPSDRFSAERTGGSVSTLTIQRTQQEDSAVYLCASSLGVGSGVDTQYFGPGTRLTVL.

CDR3 nucleotides: TGTGCCAGCAGCGCAGGGATACTCGGAGATACGCAGTATTTT. Protein: CASSAGILGDTQYF. V gene TRBV11-3 combines with J gene TRBJ2-3; D is perhaps TRBD1 (5 bases). This CDR3 has 14 amino acids. V lost 5 bases, J lost 5 bases, and 14 bases lay in between. CDR1 is SGHNT and CDR2 is YENEEA in the germline V gene.

The rearrangement links TRBV19 to TRBJ2-6; the match to TRBD1 covers 10 bases. Trimming cost V 6 bases and J 3 bases; bases outside gene matches: 8. This CDR3 is built from 17 residues. Germline-derived CDR1 and CDR2 are LNHDA and SQIVND (reference sequence). CDR3 coding DNA: TGTGCCAGTAGACGACAGGGGGCGGGTTTTGGGGCCAACGTCCTGACTTTC. It encodes CASRRQGAGFGANVLTF.

The V and J genes are TRBV5-1 and TRBJ1-5; 11 nucleotides line up with TRBD1. Germline V lookup: CDR1 SGHRS, CDR2 YFSETQ. This CDR3 contains 14 residues. J lost 5 bases, V lost 4 bases, and 2 bases had no gene match. This chain's CDR3 is CASSRTGGDQPQHF. CDR3 DNA sequence: TGCGCCAGCAGCCGGACAGGGGGCGATCAGCCCCAGCATTTT.

V gene TRBV5-1 combines with J gene TRBJ2-3; TRBD1 matches 9 bases. Germline CDR1 SGHRS, CDR2 YFSETQ. The CDR3 runs 19 residues. The junction had 17 bases not matched to a gene; V was cut back by 0 bases and J by 6 bases. CDR3: CASSLVGIVGTGSFDTQYF. CDR3 nucleotides: TGCGCCAGCAGCTTGGTTGGGATCGTTGGGACAGGGAGTTTTGATACGCAGTATTTT.

The gene calls are TRBV21-1 and TRBJ2-5; the table's TRBD2 call for D was not verified on the DNA. TRBV21-1 is a documented pseudogene. CDR3 length: 15 residues. For the CDR3, the DNA is TGTGCCAGCCCTGGAGAGGGGGGGGTATGGGAGACCCAGTACTTC. Amino acid sequence: CASPGEGGVWETQYF.

V and J are TRBV19 and TRBJ2-6, with 11 bases fitting TRBD1. Germline V gene lookup returns CDR1 LNHDA and CDR2 SQIVND (reference sequence). With 4 bases clipped from V and 2 bases from J, the junction kept 10 bases outside the gene matches. The CDR3 is 19 amino acids. CDR3 region: CASSTQDRGLPAGANVLTF. In DNA, the CDR3 is TGTGCCAGTAGTACACAGGACAGGGGGCTTCCCGCTGGGGCCAACGTCCTGACTTTC.

For this clone: The same CDR3 arises from other DNA sequences in this sample as well. The chain links TRBV6-4 to TRBJ2-2; 10 bases are shared with TRBD2. CDR1 and CDR2 (germline): MRHNA, SNTAGT. The CDR3 consists of 16 residues. J gave up 7 bases and V 6 bases, and 11 bases lay outside the gene matches. The CDR3 DNA reads as TGTGCCAGCAGCGAGTTAGCGGGAGGAAGAGGCGGGGAGCTGTTTTTT. Its protein product is CASSELAGGRGGELFF.

The chain has TRBV5-6 and TRBJ2-7; 16 bases are a match to TRBD2. From germline, CDR1 is SGHDT and CDR2 YYEEEE. Trimming cost V 4 bases and J 4 bases; bases outside gene matches: 8. The CDR3 contains 17 residues. The CDR3 loop is CASSRGLAGGLGYEQYF. DNA of the CDR3: TGTGCCAGCAGCCGGGGACTAGCGGGGGGGCTCGGATACGAGCAGTACTTC.

DNA of the CDR3: TGTGCCAGCACCCAATCCGGGACAGGGTCTCTCCAAAGTGGCTACACCTTC. Translating gives CASTQSGTGSLQSGYTF. This chain links TRBV28 with TRBJ1-2, with TRBD1 identical over 9 bases. Germline CDR1 MDHEN, CDR2 SYDVKM. This CDR3 has 17 amino acids. V lost 7 bases to trimming and J lost 7 bases; unmatched junction nucleotides: 19.

In this sample, this clone turned up a few times. The chain recombines TRBV7-9 with TRBJ1-5; 9 bases are a match to TRBD1. CDR3 length equals 15 residues. Germline loops: CDR1 SEHNR, CDR2 FQNEAQ (reference sequence). Trimming took 3 bases from V and 5 from J; bases not matched to a gene: 5. In nucleotides, the CDR3 is TGTGCCAGCAGCTTGGGACAGGGAGGGTATCAGCCCCAGCATTTT. It yields the protein CASSLGQGGYQPQHF.

V is TRBV19 and J is TRBJ1-2; 7 bases are a match to TRBD1. This CDR3 has 16 amino acids. Trimming cost V 8 bases and J 1 base; bases outside gene matches: 13. The germline gives CDR1 LNHDA, CDR2 SQIVND (reference sequence). The CDR3 nucleotides read TGTGCCAGTGGTCGCCCAGACAGGGTGGGTAACTATGGCTACACCTTC. It encodes CASGRPDRVGNYGYTF. The full variable domain, its missing parts supplied by reference TRBV19 and TRBJ1-2, is DGGITQSPKYLFRKEGQNVTLSCEQNLNHDAMYWYRQDPGQGLRLIYYSQIVNDFQKGDIAEGYSVSREKKESFPLTVTSAQKNPTAFYLCASGRPDRVGNYGYTFGSGTRLTVV.

The V and J genes are TRBV7-6 and TRBJ2-5, with D perhaps TRBD2 (5 bases). The CDR3 covers 13 residues. Trimming cost V 1 base and J 5 bases, with 8 bases left between them. The V gene's germline CDR1 is SGHVS and CDR2 FNYEAQ. The CDR3: CASSLGGWETQYF. CDR3 bases: TGTGCCAGCAGCTTAGGAGGGTGGGAGACCCAGTACTTC.

This chain connects TRBV29-1 to TRBJ2-5; 8 bases fit TRBD2. Germline-derived CDR1 and CDR2 are SQVTM and ANQGSEA. V dropped 2 bases and J dropped 5; count of bases not matched to a gene: 13. The CDR3 covers 16 residues. The chain's CDR3 is CSVEISTGGSRETQYF. In DNA form, the CDR3 reads TGCAGCGTTGAAATCAGTACGGGAGGGAGTCGTGAGACCCAGTACTTC.

The chain employs TRBV7-9 and TRBJ1-1; TRBD1 aligns across 8 bases. The CDR3 extends over 16 amino acids. Germline CDR1 reads SEHNR; CDR2 reads FQNEAQ (reference sequence). Trimming took 2 bases from V and 1 from J; bases not matched to a gene: 6. The CDR3 is CASSLPGQVQNTEAFF. For the CDR3, the DNA is TGTGCCAGCAGCTTACCGGGACAGGTTCAGAACACTGAAGCTTTCTTT.

The rearrangement uses TRBV4-1 and TRBJ1-4; D may be TRBD1 (5 bases). Germline loops: CDR1 MGHRA, CDR2 YSYEKL. The CDR3 sequence is 12 residues long. With 6 bases removed from V and 7 bases from J, the gap between germline ends came to 9 bases. The CDR3 here is CASRGPAEKLFF. The CDR3 bases are TGCGCCAGCAGGGGGCCGGCTGAAAAACTGTTTTTT.

The chain has TRBV5-1 and TRBJ2-7; 11 bases fit TRBD1. V gave up 4 bases and J gave up 7 bases; unmatched junction bases: 10. The CDR3 is 15 residues long. Per germline, CDR1 SGHRS and CDR2 YFSETQ. The chain's CDR3 is CASSLRDRGAREQYF. The CDR3 DNA reads TGCGCCAGCAGCCTAAGGGACAGGGGGGCCCGGGAGCAGTACTTC. Using reference TRBV5-1 and TRBJ2-7 for the parts outside the CDR3, the full variable domain is KAGVTQTPRYLIKTRGQQVTLSCSPISGHRSVSWYQQTPGQGLQFLFEYFSETQRNKGNFPGRFSGRQFSNSRSEMNVSTLELGDSALYLCASSLRDRGAREQYFGPGTRLTVT.

The chain uses TRBV18 and TRBJ1-5; D might be TRBD1 (5 bases). Germline-derived CDR1 and CDR2 are KGHSH and LQKENI. Trimming removed 0 bases at V and 2 bases at J, with 20 bases between. The CDR3 contains 19 residues. The CDR3 region is CASSPPQGLGGNGNQPQHF. The CDR3 region has the DNA TGTGCCAGCTCACCACCTCAGGGTTTGGGGGGAAATGGCAATCAGCCCCAGCATTTT. Supplemented by reference TRBV18 and TRBJ1-5, the full variable domain reads NAGVMQNPRHLVRRRGQEARLRCSPMKGHSHVYWYRQLPEEGLKFMVYLQKENIIDESGMPKERFSAEFPKEGPSILRIQQVVRGDSAAYFCASSPPQGLGGNGNQPQHFGDGTRLSIL.

The CDR3 nucleotides are TGTGCCACCAAACGTGACAGGGGGTCATACGAGCAGTACTTC. Translating it yields CATKRDRGSYEQYF. The rearrangement joins TRBV2 to TRBJ2-7; 9 nucleotides align to TRBD1. With 10 bases clipped from V and 4 bases from J, the junction kept 11 bases outside the gene matches. This CDR3 region has 14 residues. Germline values: CDR1 SNHLY, CDR2 FYNNEI.